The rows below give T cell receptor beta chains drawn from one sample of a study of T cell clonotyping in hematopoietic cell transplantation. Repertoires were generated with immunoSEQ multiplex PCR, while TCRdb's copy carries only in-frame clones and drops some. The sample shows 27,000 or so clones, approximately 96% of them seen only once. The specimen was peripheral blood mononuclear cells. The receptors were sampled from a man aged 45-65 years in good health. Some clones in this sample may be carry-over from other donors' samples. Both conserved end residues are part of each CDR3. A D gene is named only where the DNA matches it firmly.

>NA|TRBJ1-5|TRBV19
CASSIVLQTDQPQHF
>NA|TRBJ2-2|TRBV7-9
CASSLFRSAGELFF
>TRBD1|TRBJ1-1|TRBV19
CASSVRTGTNTEAFF
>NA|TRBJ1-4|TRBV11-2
CASSLRGPGANEKLFF
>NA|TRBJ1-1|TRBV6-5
CASSYGERMNTEAFF
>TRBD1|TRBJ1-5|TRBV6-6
CASSYQGQGNQPQHF
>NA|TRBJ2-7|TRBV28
CASSRTYVTGTETYEQYF
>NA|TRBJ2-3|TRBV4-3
CASSRRGIQDNRDTQYF
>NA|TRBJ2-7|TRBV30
CAWGRGFDYEQYF
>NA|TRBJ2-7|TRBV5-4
CASSRGSNYEQYF
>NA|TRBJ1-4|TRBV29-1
CSVEEGRNEKLFF
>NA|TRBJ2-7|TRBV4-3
CASSQDTRESYEQYF
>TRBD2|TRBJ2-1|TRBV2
CASSEGLAGGSYNEQFF
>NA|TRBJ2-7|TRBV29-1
CSVELGFEQYF
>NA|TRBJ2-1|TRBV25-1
CASSEEPGRSSYNEQFF
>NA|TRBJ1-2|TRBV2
CASSLTGLDGYTF
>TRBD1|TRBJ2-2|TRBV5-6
CASSFTGQGNFGELFF
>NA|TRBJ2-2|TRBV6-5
CASTNIRGTGELFF
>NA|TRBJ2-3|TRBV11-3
CASSSDPGTDTQYF
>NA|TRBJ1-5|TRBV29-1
CSVANGGANQPQHF
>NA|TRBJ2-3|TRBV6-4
CASSPSLSTDTQYF
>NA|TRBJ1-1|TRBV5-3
CARSWPLENTEAFF
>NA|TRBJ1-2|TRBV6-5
CASSSSVGRAGYTF
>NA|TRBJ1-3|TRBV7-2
CASSFRTVGNTIYF
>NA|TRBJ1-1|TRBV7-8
CASSLAGTPNTEAFF
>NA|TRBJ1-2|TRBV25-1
CASSADGGPKVGYTF
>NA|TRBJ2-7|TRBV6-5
CASSRQANSYEQYF
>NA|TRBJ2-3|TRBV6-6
CASSYVGAVDTQYF
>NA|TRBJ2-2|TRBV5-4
CASSLRTSSNTGELFF
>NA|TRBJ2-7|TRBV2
CASGGRQRTGEQYF
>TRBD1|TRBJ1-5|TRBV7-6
CASSLGQGSNQPQHF
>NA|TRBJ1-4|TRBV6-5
CASSYSNRAHEKLFF
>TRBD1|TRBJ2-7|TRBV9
CASSAPAGTGEQYF
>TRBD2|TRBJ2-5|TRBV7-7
CASSPGGGGETQYF
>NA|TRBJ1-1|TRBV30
CAWSKGADTEAFF
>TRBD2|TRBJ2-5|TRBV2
CASNRAGGPVQETQYF
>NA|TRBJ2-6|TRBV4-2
CASSVGGVSGANVLTF